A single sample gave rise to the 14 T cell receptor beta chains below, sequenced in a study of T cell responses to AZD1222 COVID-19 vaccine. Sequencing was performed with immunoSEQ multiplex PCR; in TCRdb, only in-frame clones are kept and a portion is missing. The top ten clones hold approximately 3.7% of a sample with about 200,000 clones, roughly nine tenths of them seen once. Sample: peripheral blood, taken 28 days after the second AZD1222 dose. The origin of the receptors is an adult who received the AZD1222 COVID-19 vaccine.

DNA of the CDR3: TGCGCCAGCAGCCCAGGACAGGGCGGCACAGATACGCAGTATTTT. Protein sequence: CASSPGQGGTDTQYF. The V call is TRBV4-1, the J call TRBJ2-3, with TRBD1 matching 8 bases. V was clipped by 4 bases and J by 1 base; unmatched bases: 4. CDR3 length: 15 amino acids. The germline gives CDR1 MGHRA, CDR2 YSYEKL.

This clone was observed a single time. CDR3 DNA sequence: TGTGCCAGCAGCCGCATGGGACAGTCGAACTACGAGCAGTACTTC. Protein sequence: CASSRMGQSNYEQYF. The chain is built from TRBV14 and TRBJ2-7, with 7 bases aligning to TRBD1. This CDR3 has 15 residues. V gave up 4 bases and J gave up 3 bases; unmatched junction bases: 9. Germline lookup yields CDR1 SGHDN and CDR2 FVKESK.

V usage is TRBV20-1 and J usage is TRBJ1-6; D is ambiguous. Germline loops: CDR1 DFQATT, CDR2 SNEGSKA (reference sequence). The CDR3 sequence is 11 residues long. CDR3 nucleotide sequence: TGCATCCTTCGCAGGAATTCACCCCTCCACTTT. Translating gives CILRRNSPLHF.

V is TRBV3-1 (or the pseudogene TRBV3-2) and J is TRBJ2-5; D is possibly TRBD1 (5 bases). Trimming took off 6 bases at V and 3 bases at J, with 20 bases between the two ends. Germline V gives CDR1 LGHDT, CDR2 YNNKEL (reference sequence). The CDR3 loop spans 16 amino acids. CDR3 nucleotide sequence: TGTGCCAGCAGACGCGCTGAAGCAGGGCCAGAAGAGACCCAGTACTTC. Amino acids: CASRRAEAGPEETQYF.

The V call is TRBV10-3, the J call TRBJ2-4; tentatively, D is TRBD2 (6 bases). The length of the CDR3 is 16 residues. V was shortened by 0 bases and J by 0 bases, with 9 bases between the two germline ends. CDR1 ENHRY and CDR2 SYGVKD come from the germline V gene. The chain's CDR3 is CAISESGGLAKNIQYF. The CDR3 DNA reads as TGTGCCATCAGTGAGTCGGGAGGTCTAGCCAAAAACATTCAGTACTTC.

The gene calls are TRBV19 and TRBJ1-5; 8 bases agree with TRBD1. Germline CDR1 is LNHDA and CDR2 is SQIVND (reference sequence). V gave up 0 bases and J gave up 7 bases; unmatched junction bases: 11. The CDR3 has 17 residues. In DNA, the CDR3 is TGTGCCAGTAGTATAGATGGGGACAGGCTAATCTTGCAGCCCCAGCATTTT. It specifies CASSIDGDRLILQPQHF.

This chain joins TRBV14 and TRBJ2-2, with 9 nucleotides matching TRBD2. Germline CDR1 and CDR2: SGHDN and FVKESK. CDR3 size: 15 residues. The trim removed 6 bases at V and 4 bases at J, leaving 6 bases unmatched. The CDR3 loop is CASSSTSGPTGELFF. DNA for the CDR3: TGTGCCAGCAGTTCTACTAGCGGGCCCACCGGGGAGCTGTTTTTT.

The CDR3 DNA is TGTGCCAGCAGTCCTGGGACTAGTGTATTTGGTGAGCAGTTCTTC. Its translation is CASSPGTSVFGEQFF. V usage is TRBV28 and J usage is TRBJ2-1; 8 nucleotides line up with TRBD2. V dropped 5 bases and J dropped 9; count of bases not matched to a gene: 12. This CDR3 is built from 15 residues. Germline V gives CDR1 MDHEN, CDR2 SYDVKM.

CDR3 nucleotide sequence: TGTGCCAGCAGCTTGGCACAGGTTTATAGCACAGATACGCAGTATTTT. Its translation is CASSLAQVYSTDTQYF. The chain recombines TRBV5-4 with TRBJ2-3, with D possibly being TRBD1 (5 bases). This CDR3 is built from 16 residues. The germline CDR1 and CDR2 sequences are SGHNT and YYREEE (reference sequence). The germline V and J ends were trimmed by 0 bases and 0 bases, with 11 bases remaining between them. Supplemented by reference TRBV5-4 and TRBJ2-3, the full variable domain reads ETGVTQSPTHLIKTRGQQVTLRCSSQSGHNTVSWYQQALGQGPQFIFQYYREEENGRGNFPPRFSGLQFPNYSSELNVNALELDDSALYLCASSLAQVYSTDTQYFGPGTRLTVL.

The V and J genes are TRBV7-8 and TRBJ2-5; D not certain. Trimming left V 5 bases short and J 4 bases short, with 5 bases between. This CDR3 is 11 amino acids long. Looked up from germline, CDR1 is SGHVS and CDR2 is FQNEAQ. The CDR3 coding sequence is TGTGCCAGCAGCCCAGCAGAGACCCAGTACTTC. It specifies CASSPAETQYF. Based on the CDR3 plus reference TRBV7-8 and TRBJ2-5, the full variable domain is GAGVSQSPRYKVAKRGQDVALRCDPISGHVSLFWYQQALGQGPEFLTYFQNEAQLDKSGLPSDRFFAERPEGSVSTLKIQRTQQEDSAVYLCASSPAETQYFGPGTRLLVL.

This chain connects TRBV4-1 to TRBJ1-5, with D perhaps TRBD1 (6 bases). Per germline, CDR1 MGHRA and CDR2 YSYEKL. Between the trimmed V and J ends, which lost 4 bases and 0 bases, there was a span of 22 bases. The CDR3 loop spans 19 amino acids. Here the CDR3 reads CASSRNPGTHLYSNQPQHF. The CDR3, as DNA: TGCGCCAGCAGCCGAAACCCCGGGACACATCTCTATAGCAATCAGCCCCAGCATTTT.

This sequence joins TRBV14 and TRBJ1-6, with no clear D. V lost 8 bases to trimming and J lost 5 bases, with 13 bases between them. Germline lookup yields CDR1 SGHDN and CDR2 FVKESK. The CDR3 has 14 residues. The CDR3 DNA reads TGTGCCAGCTCCCAACGCTGGGATAATTCACCCCTCCACTTT. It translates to CASSQRWDNSPLHF.

The CDR3 DNA sequence: TGTGCCAGCTCACCTATAGGCAACACTGAAGCTTTCTTT. Translating gives CASSPIGNTEAFF. This chain joins TRBV18 and TRBJ1-1, with D unresolved. V lost 3 bases and J lost 2, with 7 bases in between. CDR3 length equals 13 residues. Per the germline V gene, CDR1 is KGHSH and CDR2 is LQKENI.

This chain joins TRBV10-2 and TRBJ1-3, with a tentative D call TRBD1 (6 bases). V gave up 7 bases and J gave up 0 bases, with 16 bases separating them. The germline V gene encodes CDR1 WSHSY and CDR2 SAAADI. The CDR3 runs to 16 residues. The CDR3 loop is CASIKTGNVSGNTIYF. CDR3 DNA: TGCGCCAGCATTAAGACAGGTAACGTCTCTGGAAACACCATATATTTT.